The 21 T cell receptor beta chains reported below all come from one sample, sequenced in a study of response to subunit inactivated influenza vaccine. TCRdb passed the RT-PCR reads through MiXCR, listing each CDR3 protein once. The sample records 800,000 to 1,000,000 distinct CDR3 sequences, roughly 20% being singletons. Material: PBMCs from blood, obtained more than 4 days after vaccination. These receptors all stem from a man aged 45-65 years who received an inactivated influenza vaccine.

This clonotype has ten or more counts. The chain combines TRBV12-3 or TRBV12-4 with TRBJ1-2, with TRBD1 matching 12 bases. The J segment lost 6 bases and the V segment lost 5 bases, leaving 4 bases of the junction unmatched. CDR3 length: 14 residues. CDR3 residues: CASSPGTGGDGYTF. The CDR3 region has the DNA TGTGCCAGCAGTCCCGGGACAGGGGGCGATGGCTACACCTTC.

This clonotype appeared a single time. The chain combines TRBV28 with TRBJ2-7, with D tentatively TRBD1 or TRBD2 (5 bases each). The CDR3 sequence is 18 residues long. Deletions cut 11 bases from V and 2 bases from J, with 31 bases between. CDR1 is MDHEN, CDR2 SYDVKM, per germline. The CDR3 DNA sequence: TGTGCCCTCTGGGCTTCCTGGGGGTCCGGGCTTCGACCCTACGAGCAGTACTTC. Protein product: CALWASWGSGLRPYEQYF.

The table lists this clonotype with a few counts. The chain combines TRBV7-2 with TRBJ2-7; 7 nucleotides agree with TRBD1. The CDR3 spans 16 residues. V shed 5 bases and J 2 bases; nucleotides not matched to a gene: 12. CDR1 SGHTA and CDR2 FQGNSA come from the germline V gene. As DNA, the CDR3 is TGTGCCAGCAGCCCGAGAGGGACAGACAGGGCCTACGAGCAGTACTTC. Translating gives CASSPRGTDRAYEQYF.

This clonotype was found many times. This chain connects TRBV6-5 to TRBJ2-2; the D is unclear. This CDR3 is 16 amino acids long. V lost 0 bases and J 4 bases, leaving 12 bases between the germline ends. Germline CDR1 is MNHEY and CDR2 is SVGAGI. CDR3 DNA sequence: TGTGCCAGCAGTTACTCTCTGCGCCGAGGCACCGGGGAGCTGTTTTTT. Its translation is CASSYSLRRGTGELFF.

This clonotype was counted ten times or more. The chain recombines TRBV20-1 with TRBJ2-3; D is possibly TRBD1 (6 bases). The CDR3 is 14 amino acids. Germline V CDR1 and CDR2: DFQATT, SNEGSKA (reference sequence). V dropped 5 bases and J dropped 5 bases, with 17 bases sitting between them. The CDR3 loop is CSAATGHKLDTQYF. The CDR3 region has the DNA TGCAGTGCTGCGACAGGCCACAAGCTAGATACGCAGTATTTT.

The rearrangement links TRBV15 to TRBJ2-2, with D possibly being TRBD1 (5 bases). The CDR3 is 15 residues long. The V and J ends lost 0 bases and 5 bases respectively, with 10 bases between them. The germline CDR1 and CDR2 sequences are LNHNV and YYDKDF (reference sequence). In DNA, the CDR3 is TGTGCCACCAGCAGAGATTTTGGGGCGACCGGGGAGCTGTTTTTT. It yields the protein CATSRDFGATGELFF.

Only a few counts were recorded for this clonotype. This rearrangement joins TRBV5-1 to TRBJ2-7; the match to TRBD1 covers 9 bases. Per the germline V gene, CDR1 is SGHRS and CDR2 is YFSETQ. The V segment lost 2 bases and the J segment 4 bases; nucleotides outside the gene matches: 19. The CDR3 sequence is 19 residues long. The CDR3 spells CASSLTTGTGPDRRYEQYF. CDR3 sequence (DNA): TGCGCCAGCAGCTTAACAACCGGGACAGGGCCCGATAGGAGATACGAGCAGTACTTC.

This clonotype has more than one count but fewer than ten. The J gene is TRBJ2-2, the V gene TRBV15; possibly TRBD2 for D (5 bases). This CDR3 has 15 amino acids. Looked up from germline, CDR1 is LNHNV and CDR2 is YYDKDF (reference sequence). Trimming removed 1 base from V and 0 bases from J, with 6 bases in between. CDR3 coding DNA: TGTGCCACCAGCAGAGGACTACCGAACACCGGGGAGCTGTTTTTT. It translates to CATSRGLPNTGELFF.

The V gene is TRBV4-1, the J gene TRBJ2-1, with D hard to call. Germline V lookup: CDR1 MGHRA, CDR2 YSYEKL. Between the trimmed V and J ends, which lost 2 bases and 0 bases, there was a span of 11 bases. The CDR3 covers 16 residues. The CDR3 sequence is CASSQNTQSSYNEQFF. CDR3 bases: TGCGCCAGCAGCCAAAACACCCAGAGCTCCTACAATGAGCAGTTCTTC.

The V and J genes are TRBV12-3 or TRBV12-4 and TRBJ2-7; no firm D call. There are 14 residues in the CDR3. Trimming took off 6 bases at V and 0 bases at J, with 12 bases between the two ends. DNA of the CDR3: TGTGCCAGCAGCCCCCCGGATAGCTCCTACGAGCAGTACTTC. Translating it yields CASSPPDSSYEQYF.

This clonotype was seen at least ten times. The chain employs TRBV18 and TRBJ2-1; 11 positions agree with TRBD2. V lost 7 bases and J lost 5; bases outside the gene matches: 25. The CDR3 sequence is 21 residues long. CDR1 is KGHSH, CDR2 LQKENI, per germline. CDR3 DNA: TGTGCCAGCTTGGGACAGCAAACGGGACTAGCGGCCCCCGCTACGAACAATGAGCAGTTCTTC. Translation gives CASLGQQTGLAAPATNNEQFF.

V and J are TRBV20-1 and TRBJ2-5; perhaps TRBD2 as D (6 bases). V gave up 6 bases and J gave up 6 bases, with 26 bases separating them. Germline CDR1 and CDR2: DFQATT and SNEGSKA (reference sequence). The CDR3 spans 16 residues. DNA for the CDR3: TGCAGTGCATCAGATGCGGCGGGCAGGGAGGAACAGACCCAGTACTTC. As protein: CSASDAAGREEQTQYF.

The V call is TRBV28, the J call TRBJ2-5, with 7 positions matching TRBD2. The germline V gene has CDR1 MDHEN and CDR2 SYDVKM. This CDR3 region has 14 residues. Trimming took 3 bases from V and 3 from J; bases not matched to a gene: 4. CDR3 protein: CASSFTGGKETQYF. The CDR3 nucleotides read TGTGCCAGCAGTTTTACGGGGGGAAAAGAGACCCAGTACTTC.

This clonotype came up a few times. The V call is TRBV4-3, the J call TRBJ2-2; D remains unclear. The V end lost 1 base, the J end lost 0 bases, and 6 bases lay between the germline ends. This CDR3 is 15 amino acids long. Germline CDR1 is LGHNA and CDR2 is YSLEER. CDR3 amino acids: CASSQAGSNTGELFF. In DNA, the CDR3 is TGCGCCAGCAGCCAAGCTGGGTCGAACACCGGGGAGCTGTTTTTT.

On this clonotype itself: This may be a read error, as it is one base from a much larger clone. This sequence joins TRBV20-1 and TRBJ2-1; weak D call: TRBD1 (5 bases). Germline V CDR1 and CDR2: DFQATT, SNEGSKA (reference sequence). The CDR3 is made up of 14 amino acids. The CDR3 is CSARGTPATGEQLF. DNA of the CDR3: TGCAGTGCTAGAGGGACACCCGCTACGGGTGAGCAGCTCTTC.

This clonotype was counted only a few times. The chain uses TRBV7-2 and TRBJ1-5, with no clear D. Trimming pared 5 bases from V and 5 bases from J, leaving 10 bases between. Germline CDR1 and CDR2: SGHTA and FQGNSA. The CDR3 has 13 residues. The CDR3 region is CASSTRQDQPQHF. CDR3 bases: TGTGCCAGCAGCACGAGGCAAGATCAGCCCCAGCATTTT. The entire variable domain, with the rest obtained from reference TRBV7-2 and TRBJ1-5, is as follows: GAGVSQSPSNKVTEKGKDVELRCDPISGHTALYWYRQSLGQGLEFLIYFQGNSAPDKSGLPSDRFSAERTGGSVSTLTIQRTQQEDSAVYLCASSTRQDQPQHFGDGTRLSIL.

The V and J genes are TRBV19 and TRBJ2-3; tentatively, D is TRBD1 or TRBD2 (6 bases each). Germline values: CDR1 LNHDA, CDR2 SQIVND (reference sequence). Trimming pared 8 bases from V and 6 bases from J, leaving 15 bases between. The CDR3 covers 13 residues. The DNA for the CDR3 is TGTGCCAGTCAGGGGAGGCCCACGGATACGCAGTATTTT. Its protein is CASQGRPTDTQYF.

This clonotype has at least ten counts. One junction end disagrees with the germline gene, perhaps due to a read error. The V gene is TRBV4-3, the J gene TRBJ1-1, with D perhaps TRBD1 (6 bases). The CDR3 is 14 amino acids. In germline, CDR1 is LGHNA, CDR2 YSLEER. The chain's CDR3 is CASSQGQLNTEAFF. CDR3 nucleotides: TGTGCCAGCAGCCAAGGACAGCTGAACACTGAAGCTTTCTTT.

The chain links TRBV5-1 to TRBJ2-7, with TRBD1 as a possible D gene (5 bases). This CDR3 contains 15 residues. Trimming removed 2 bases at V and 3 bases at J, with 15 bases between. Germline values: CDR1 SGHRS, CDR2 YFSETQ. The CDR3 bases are TGCGCCAGCAGCTTATTGCCAGGACAAGACTACGAGCAGTACTTC. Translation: CASSLLPGQDYEQYF.

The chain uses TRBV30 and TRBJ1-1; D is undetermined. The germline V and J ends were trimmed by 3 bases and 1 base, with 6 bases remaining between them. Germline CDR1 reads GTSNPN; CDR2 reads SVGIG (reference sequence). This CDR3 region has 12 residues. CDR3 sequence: CAWSSKNTEAFF. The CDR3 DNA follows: TGTGCCTGGAGCAGCAAGAACACTGAAGCTTTCTTT.

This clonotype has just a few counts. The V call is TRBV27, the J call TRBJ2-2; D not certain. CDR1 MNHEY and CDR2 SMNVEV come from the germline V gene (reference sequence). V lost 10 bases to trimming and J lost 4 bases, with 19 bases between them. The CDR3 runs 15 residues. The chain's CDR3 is CATSPGPLGTGELFF. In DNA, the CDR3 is TGTGCCACAAGCCCCGGCCCGCTTGGCACCGGGGAGCTGTTTTTT.